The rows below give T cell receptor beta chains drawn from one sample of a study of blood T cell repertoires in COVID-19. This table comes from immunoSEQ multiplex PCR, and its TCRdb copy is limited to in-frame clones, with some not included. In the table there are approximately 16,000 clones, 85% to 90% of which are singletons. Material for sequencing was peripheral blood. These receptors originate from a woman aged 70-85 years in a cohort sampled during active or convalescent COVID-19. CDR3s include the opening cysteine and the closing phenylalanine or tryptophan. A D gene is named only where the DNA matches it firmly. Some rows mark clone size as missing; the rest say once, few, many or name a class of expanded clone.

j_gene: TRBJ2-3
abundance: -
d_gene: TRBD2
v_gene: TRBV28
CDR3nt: TGTGCCAGCAGGGCTCGGGCGGGACTAGCCCGAAATACGCAGTATTTT
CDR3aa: CASRARAGLARNTQYF

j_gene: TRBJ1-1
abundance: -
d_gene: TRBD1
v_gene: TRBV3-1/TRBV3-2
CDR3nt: TGTGCCAGCAGCCCCCGGGACAGGGGGAACACTGAAGCTTTCTTT
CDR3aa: CASSPRDRGNTEAFF

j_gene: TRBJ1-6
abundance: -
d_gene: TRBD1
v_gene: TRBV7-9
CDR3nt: TGTGCCAGCAGCTTTAGTATGGGACAGGGAAACAGGGCACCCCTCCACTTT
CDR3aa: CASSFSMGQGNRAPLHF

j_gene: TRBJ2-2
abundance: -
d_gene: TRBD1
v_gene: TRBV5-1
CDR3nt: TGCGCCAGCAGCCAACAGGGGGCCTGGACCGGGGAGCTGTTTTTT
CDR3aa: CASSQQGAWTGELFF

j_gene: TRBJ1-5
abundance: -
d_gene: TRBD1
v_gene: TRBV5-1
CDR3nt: TGCGCCAGCAGCTTGGTGCCAGGGGGCATCAATCAGCCCCAGCATTTT
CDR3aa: CASSLVPGGINQPQHF

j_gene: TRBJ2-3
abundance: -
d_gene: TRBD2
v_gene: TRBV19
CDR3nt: TGTGCCAGTAGTACACTAGCGGGCGCCTCTCGCACAGATACGCAGTATTTT
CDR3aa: CASSTLAGASRTDTQYF

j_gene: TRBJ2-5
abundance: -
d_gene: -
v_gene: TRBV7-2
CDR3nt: TGTGCCAGCAGCCCTATCCGCGGAGAGACCCAGTACTTC
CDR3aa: CASSPIRGETQYF

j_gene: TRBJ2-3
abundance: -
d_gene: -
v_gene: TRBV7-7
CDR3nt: TGTGCCAGCAGCAAGACTAGATTCGGGGATACGCAGTATTTT
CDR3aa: CASSKTRFGDTQYF

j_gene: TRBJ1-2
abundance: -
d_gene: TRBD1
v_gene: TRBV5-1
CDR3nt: TGCGCCAGCAGCTTGGACGTACAGGGGGCAGGAGGCTACACCTTC
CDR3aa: CASSLDVQGAGGYTF

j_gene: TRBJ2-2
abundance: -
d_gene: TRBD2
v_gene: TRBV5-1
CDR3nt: TGCGCCAGCAACGAGCGGGGGTTCACCGGGGAGCTGTTTTTT
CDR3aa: CASNERGFTGELFF

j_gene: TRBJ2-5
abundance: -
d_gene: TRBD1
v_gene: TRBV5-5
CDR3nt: TGTGCCAGCAGCTACTTAGGGGGACAGGGGAGGGAGACCCAGTACTTC
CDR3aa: CASSYLGGQGRETQYF

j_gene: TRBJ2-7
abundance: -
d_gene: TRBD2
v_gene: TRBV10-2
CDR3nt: TGCGCCAGCAGGCTAGCGGGGGGTAACACCTACGAGCAGTACTTC
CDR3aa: CASRLAGGNTYEQYF

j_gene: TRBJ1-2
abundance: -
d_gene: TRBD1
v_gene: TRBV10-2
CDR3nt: TGCGCCAGCAGTGAGTTCCGGACAGGGCGGCCCTATGGCTACACCTTC
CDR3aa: CASSEFRTGRPYGYTF

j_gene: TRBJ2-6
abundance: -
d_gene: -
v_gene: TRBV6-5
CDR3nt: TGTGCCAGCAACAGCAGGGTTCCTGGGGCCAACGTCCTGACTTTC
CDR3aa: CASNSRVPGANVLTF

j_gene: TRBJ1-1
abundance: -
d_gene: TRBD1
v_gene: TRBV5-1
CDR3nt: TGCGCCAGCAGCTCTAGGTACAGGGGAGGCACTGAAGCTTTCTTT
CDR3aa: CASSSRYRGGTEAFF

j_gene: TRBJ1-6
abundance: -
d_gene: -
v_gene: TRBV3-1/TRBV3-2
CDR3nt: TGTGCCAGCAGCCAAGGGGAGGGTATATTTTCACCCCTCCACTTT
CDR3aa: CASSQGEGIFSPLHF

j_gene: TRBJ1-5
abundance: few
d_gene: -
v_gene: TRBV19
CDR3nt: TGTGCCAGTAGTAGGGGAGGGGTCGACAATCAGCCCCAGCATTTT
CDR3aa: CASSRGGVDNQPQHF

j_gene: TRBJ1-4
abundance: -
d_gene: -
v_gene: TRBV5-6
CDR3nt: TGTGCCAGCAAGACAGGATTTGAAAAACTGTTTTTT
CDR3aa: CASKTGFEKLFF

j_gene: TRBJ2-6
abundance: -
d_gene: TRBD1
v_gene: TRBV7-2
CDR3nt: TGTGCCAGCAGTTCGGACAGGGGCCGGCTGTACTCTGGGGCCAACGTCCTGACTTTC
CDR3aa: CASSSDRGRLYSGANVLTF

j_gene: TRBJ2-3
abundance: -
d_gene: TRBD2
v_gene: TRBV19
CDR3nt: TGTGCCAGTAGTATCGGGACTAGCGGGGGTGTCACAGATACGCAGTATTTT
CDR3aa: CASSIGTSGGVTDTQYF

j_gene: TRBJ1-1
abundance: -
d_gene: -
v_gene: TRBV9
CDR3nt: TGTGCCAGCAGCGTACGCCCCGGTGAAGCTTTCTTT
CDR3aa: CASSVRPGEAFF

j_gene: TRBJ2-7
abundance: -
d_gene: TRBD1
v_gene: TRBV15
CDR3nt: TGTGCCACCAGCAGAGAGCCCAGGGACAGGGTCGGGGAAGAGCAGTACTTC
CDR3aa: CATSREPRDRVGEEQYF

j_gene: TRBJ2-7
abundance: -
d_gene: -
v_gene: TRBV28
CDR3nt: TGTGCCAGCAGGCCGGGACACTCCTACGAGCAGTACTTC
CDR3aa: CASRPGHSYEQYF

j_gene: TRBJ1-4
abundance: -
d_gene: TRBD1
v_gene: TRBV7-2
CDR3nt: TGTGCCAGCAGCTTCCTCCGGGACAGGGGGCGTAGCAATGAAAAACTGTTTTTT
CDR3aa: CASSFLRDRGRSNEKLFF

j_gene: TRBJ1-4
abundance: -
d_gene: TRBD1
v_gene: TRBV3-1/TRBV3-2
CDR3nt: TGTGCCAGCAGCCAAGGGGGACAGGGCGAGGAAAAACTGTTTTTT
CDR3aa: CASSQGGQGEEKLFF

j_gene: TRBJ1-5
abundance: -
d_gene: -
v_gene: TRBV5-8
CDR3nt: TGTGCCAGCGAACCCTTCGGCAGGGTTGATGGCAATCAGCCCCAGCATTTT
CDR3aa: CASEPFGRVDGNQPQHF

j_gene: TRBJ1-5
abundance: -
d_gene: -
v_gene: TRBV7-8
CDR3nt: TGTGCCAGCAGCTCCGGGTGGGGCAATCAGCCCCAGCATTTT
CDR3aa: CASSSGWGNQPQHF

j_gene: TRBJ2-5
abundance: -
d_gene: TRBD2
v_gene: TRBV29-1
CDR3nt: TGCAGCGTGGTCCGTTCGCTCGGGGGGGAGACCCAGTACTTC
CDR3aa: CSVVRSLGGETQYF

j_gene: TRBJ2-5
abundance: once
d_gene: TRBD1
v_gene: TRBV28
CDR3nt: TGTGCCAGCATCGACAGGGATTTGGAGACCCAGTACTTC
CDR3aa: CASIDRDLETQYF

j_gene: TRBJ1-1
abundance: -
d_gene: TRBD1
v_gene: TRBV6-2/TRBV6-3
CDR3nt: TGTGCCAGCAGTTACTACAGGGGGCGCGACACTGAAGCTTTCTTT
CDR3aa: CASSYYRGRDTEAFF

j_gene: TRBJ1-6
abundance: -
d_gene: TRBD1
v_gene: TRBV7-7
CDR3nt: TGTGCCCTCACGCCGGGACAGGGATATAATTCACCCCTCCACTTT
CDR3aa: CALTPGQGYNSPLHF

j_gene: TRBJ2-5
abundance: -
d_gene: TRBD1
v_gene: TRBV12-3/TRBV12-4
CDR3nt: TGTGCCAGCAGTCTCAGGGGGCGAGAGACCCAGTACTTC
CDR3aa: CASSLRGRETQYF

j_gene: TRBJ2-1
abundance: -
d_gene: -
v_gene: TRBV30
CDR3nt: TGTGCCTGGAGTGTATCCGCGGGTCGAAGGGACAATGAGCAGTTCTTC
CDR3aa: CAWSVSAGRRDNEQFF

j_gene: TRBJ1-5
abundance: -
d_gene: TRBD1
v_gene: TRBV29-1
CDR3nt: TGCAGCGTTGGGACAGGGAATCAGCCCCAGCATTTT
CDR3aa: CSVGTGNQPQHF

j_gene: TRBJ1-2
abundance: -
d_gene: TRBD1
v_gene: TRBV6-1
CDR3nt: TGTGCCAGCAGTGAAGGGGGGACAGGTGGTGGCTACACCTTC
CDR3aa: CASSEGGTGGGYTF

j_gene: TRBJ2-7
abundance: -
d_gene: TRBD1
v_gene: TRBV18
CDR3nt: TGTGCCAGCTCACCATTGGGGGAGACCGGGACAGGGAAGCAGTACTTC
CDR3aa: CASSPLGETGTGKQYF

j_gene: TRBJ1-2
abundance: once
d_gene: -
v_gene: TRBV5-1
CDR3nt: TGCGCCAGCAGCCCAACGACAGGCGGCGGTGGCTACACCTTC
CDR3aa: CASSPTTGGGGYTF

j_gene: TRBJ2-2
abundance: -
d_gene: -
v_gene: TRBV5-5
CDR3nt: TGTGCCAGCAGCTTAACAGGCGCCGGGGAGCTGTTTTTT
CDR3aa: CASSLTGAGELFF

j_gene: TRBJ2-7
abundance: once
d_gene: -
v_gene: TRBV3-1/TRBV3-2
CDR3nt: TGTGCCAGCAGCCAAGGTCTCAGCTACGAGCAGTACTTC
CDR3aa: CASSQGLSYEQYF

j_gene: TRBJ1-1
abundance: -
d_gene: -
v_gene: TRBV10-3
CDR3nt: TGTGCCATCAGGATGACAGAGAACACTGAAGCTTTCTTT
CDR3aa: CAIRMTENTEAFF

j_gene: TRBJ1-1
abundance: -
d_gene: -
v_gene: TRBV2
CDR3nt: TGTGCCGGCAAAAGGGGAGGGGACACTGAAGCTTTCTTT
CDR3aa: CAGKRGGDTEAFF